Given below is one T cell receptor beta chain in context. This specimen belongs to a study of blood T cell repertoires in COVID-19. The CDR3 length is 19 residues. V trimming: 0 bases; J trimming: 3 bases; junction bases outside the gene matches: 11. The V gene's germline CDR1 is LGHNA and CDR2 YSLEER. TCRdb's copy holds only in-frame clones and misses some; the assay was immunoSEQ multiplex PCR. The data show roughly 200,000 clones, about 76% seen once. The chain couples TRBV4-3 to TRBJ2-6; TRBD1 agrees at 7 bases. The sequence was collected from a woman in her thirties or forties with COVID-19, enrolled during active disease. Sequencing was performed on peripheral blood. The CDR3 loop is CASSQDNSQGILGANVLTF. The CDR3, as DNA: TGCGCCAGCAGCCAAGATAACTCACAGGGGATACTTGGGGCCAACGTCCTGACTTTC.